The T cell receptor (beta chain) described here comes from a study of cytotoxic CD8 clonotypes in ibrutinib-treated CLL. This clone was seen only once. The protocol was immunoSEQ multiplex PCR, while the TCRdb copy is restricted to in-frame clones and leaves out a portion. The table includes roughly 30,000 clones, 76% detected once. V shed 3 bases, J shed 7 bases, and the junction held 10 bases outside the gene matches. This CDR3 has 16 residues. Germline V gives CDR1 MGHRA, CDR2 YSYEKL. The receptor was isolated from a human donor with chronic lymphocytic leukemia. The rearrangement uses TRBV4-1 and TRBJ2-1, with 9 nucleotides matching TRBD2. The source was PBMCs, collected after 36 months of ibrutinib treatment. The CDR3 DNA sequence: TGCGCCAGCAGCCAGGGGCGGGGGGGAAATCGGAATGAGCAGTTCTTC. As protein: CASSQGRGGNRNEQFF.